The clone carrying this TCR beta chain was observed a handful of times. These data originate in a study of PD-L1 blockade in urothelial cancer. Time point here: peripheral blood 6 weeks after treatment start. Germline assignment: CDR1 ENHRY and CDR2 SYGVKD. V was cut by 6 bases and J by 0 bases, with 14 bases left in between. This CDR3 is 16 amino acids long. Profiled with immunoSEQ multiplex PCR; TCRdb holds only in-frame clones, not every one. The sample has around 110,000 clones; around 89% are singletons. This TCR derives from a man aged 55 to 70 with urothelial cancer. The sample was PBMCs, taken around atezolizumab (anti-PD-L1) treatment. The chain has TRBV10-3 and TRBJ2-2, with D perhaps TRBD2 (6 bases). Here the CDR3 reads CAISSQLAANTGELFF. CDR3 bases: TGTGCCATCAGCTCCCAACTAGCAGCGAACACCGGGGAGCTGTTTTTT.